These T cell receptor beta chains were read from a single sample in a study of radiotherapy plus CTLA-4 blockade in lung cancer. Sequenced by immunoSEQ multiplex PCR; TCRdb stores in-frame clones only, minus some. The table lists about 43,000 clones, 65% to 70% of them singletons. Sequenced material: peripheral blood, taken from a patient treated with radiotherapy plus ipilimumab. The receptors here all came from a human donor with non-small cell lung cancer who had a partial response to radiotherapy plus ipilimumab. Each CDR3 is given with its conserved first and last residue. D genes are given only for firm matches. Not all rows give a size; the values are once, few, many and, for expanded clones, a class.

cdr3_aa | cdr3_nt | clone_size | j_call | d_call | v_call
CASSLGGSGGNEQFF | TGTGCCAGCAGCTTAGGGGGGTCGGGGGGCAATGAGCAGTTCTTC | NA | TRBJ2-1 | TRBD2 | TRBV7-6
CASSLVTGTSGGAGETQYF | TGTGCCAGCAGCTTAGTGACCGGGACTAGCGGGGGGGCCGGAGAGACCCAGTACTTC | NA | TRBJ2-5 | TRBD2 | TRBV7-2
CASSLQGESEKLFF | TGTGCCAGCAGCTTACAGGGTGAGAGTGAAAAACTGTTTTTT | NA | TRBJ1-4 | NA | TRBV7-2
CASSQDQAGGQETQYF | TGCGCCAGCAGCCAAGATCAAGCGGGGGGGCAAGAGACCCAGTACTTC | NA | TRBJ2-5 | TRBD2 | TRBV4-1
CASSLEGEQPQHF | TGTGCCAGCTCCCTCGAAGGGGAACAGCCCCAGCATTTT | few | TRBJ1-5 | NA | TRBV18
CASSHRVTDTQYF | TGCGCCAGCAGCCACAGGGTAACAGATACGCAGTATTTT | NA | TRBJ2-3 | NA | TRBV4-3
CASSSRLRANTEAFF | TGTGCCAGCAGTTCCCGACTGCGGGCGAACACTGAAGCTTTCTTT | NA | TRBJ1-1 | NA | TRBV27
CASSYTARVTGGYTF | TGTGCCAGCAGTTACACGGCCAGGGTTACGGGTGGCTACACCTTC | NA | TRBJ1-2 | NA | TRBV6-5
CASSSRTGSASPLHF | TGTGCCAGCAGCTCCCGGACAGGCTCGGCTTCACCCCTCCACTTT | NA | TRBJ1-6 | TRBD1 | TRBV7-2
CASSLDPGKPRYGYTF | TGTGCCAGCAGCTTGGATCCAGGGAAGCCTCGGTATGGCTACACCTTC | NA | TRBJ1-2 | NA | TRBV5-5
CSPIEGGTQYF | TGCAGTCCTATCGAGGGGGGGACGCAGTATTTT | NA | TRBJ2-3 | NA | TRBV20-1
CASSTVRDRYSPLHF | TGTGCCAGTAGTACAGTTAGGGACAGGTATTCACCCCTCCACTTT | few | TRBJ1-6 | TRBD1 | TRBV19
CASSSALLRSSGGGTDTQYF | TGTGCCAGCAGCTCAGCCCTTCTCCGTAGTAGCGGGGGGGGGACAGATACGCAGTATTTT | NA | TRBJ2-3 | TRBD2 | TRBV7-3
CASSEKVGQGGNEQFF | TGTGCCAGCAGTGAGAAAGTGGGACAGGGTGGGAATGAGCAGTTCTTC | NA | TRBJ2-1 | TRBD1 | TRBV6-1
CASRLAGNTGELFF | TGTGCCAGCAGGCTAGCGGGTAACACCGGGGAGCTGTTTTTT | NA | TRBJ2-2 | TRBD2 | TRBV27
CASSPTDYSNQPQHF | TGTGCCAGCAGTCCTACAGATTATAGCAATCAGCCCCAGCATTTT | NA | TRBJ1-5 | NA | TRBV27
CASSRLATTSTGELFF | TGTGCCAGCAGCCGTTTGGCAACCACCAGCACCGGGGAGCTGTTTTTT | NA | TRBJ2-2 | NA | TRBV13
CASSMTLNYGYTF | TGTGCCAGCAGTATGACTCTTAACTATGGCTACACCTTC | NA | TRBJ1-2 | NA | TRBV2
CASSRTGDRATQYF | TGTGCCAGCAGCCGTACAGGAGACCGGGCCACGCAGTATTTT | NA | TRBJ2-3 | NA | TRBV4-2
CASSLDSFYGYTF | TGCGCCAGCAGCTTGGACAGCTTCTATGGCTACACCTTC | NA | TRBJ1-2 | NA | TRBV5-1
CASSTGSTGELFF | TGTGCCAGCTCCACAGGAAGCACCGGGGAGCTGTTTTTT | once | TRBJ2-2 | NA | TRBV7-3
CASSSAPEAEAFF | TGTGCCAGCAGCTCTGCCCCGGAGGCTGAAGCTTTCTTT | NA | TRBJ1-1 | NA | TRBV7-2
CASSTSSEQFF | TGTGCCAGCAGTACTAGCAGTGAGCAGTTCTTC | many | TRBJ2-1 | NA | TRBV2
CASSSRTGFEQFF | TGTGCCAGCAGCTCAAGGACAGGATTCGAGCAGTTCTTC | few | TRBJ2-1 | TRBD1 | TRBV5-5
CASSQGALAGGVNEQFF | TGTGCCAGCAGCCAGGGGGCCCTAGCGGGAGGTGTAAATGAGCAGTTCTTC | NA | TRBJ2-1 | TRBD2 | TRBV5-4
CASSSQGASGNTIYF | TGCGCCAGCAGCTCGCAGGGGGCCTCTGGAAACACCATATATTTT | many | TRBJ1-3 | TRBD1 | TRBV5-1
CASGQRDLRDEQYF | TGTGCCAGTGGCCAGCGGGACCTCAGGGACGAGCAGTACTTC | NA | TRBJ2-7 | TRBD2 | TRBV19
CASSLNPRRFETQYF | TGCGCCAGCAGCTTAAACCCCCGGAGGTTTGAGACCCAGTACTTC | NA | TRBJ2-5 | NA | TRBV5-1
CASNFQAGGEQFF | TGTGCCAGCAACTTTCAAGCGGGGGGGGAGCAGTTCTTC | NA | TRBJ2-1 | TRBD2 | TRBV6-5
CASSRDRDTIYF | TGTGCCAGCAGCCGGGATCGGGACACCATATATTTT | NA | TRBJ1-3 | NA | TRBV11-2
CASSLSDSETQYF | TGTGCCAGCAGCCTTAGTGACTCGGAGACCCAGTACTTC | few | TRBJ2-5 | NA | TRBV11-2
CASSPLGGRAETQYF | TGTGCCAGCAGCCCACTTGGAGGGAGGGCAGAGACCCAGTACTTC | NA | TRBJ2-5 | TRBD2 | TRBV11-2
CASSPPSRRDYEQYF | TGTGCCAGCTCACCACCGAGTAGGAGGGACTACGAGCAGTACTTC | few | TRBJ2-7 | NA | TRBV18
CSVHEGEQFF | TGCAGCGTTCATGAGGGTGAGCAGTTCTTC | NA | TRBJ2-1 | NA | TRBV29-1
CATSGGNTEAFF | TGTGCCACCAGCGGCGGAAACACTGAAGCTTTCTTT | NA | TRBJ1-1 | NA | TRBV15
CASRGGSGTQYF | TGTGCCAGCAGGGGGGGATCAGGTACGCAGTATTTT | NA | TRBJ2-3 | NA | TRBV6-5
CASSSRGTGGHSPLHF | TGTGCCAGCAGCAGCCGAGGGACAGGGGGTCATTCACCCCTCCACTTT | NA | TRBJ1-6 | NA | TRBV21-1
CASSVPGQGRYGYTF | TGTGCCAGCAGCGTGCCGGGACAGGGGCGCTATGGCTACACCTTC | once | TRBJ1-2 | TRBD1 | TRBV9
CASSPRTGRDGYTF | TGTGCCAGCAGCCCGAGGACAGGGAGGGACGGCTACACCTTC | NA | TRBJ1-2 | TRBD1 | TRBV9
CASSMYGTEAFF | TGTGCCAGTAGTATGTACGGGACTGAAGCTTTCTTT | few | TRBJ1-1 | NA | TRBV19
CATREAPYNEQFF | TGTGCCACCAGGGAGGCGCCCTACAATGAGCAGTTCTTC | few | TRBJ2-1 | NA | TRBV19
CASSIQGSGNSPLHF | TGTGCCAGTAGTATACAGGGAAGTGGGAATTCACCCCTCCACTTT | few | TRBJ1-6 | NA | TRBV19
CASSLRRGSTEAFF | TGTGCCAGCAGCTTACGTAGAGGCTCTACTGAAGCTTTCTTT | few | TRBJ1-1 | NA | TRBV11-2
CAISDSSGRAHGQFF | TGTGCCATCAGTGACTCCAGCGGGAGGGCCCATGGGCAGTTCTTC | NA | TRBJ2-1 | TRBD2 | TRBV10-3
CAVLSSGGRTGELFF | TGTGCCGTACTCTCCAGCGGGGGGCGGACCGGGGAGCTGTTTTTT | NA | TRBJ2-2 | TRBD2 | TRBV5-4
CASSLVGSGSYEQYF | TGTGCCAGCAGCTTGGTTGGTAGCGGGAGCTACGAGCAGTACTTC | NA | TRBJ2-7 | TRBD2 | TRBV5-6